The 13 T cell receptor beta chains below all came from one sample that was sequenced in a study of blood T cell repertoires in COVID-19. Produced via immunoSEQ multiplex PCR; TCRdb's table is partial and in-frame only. The table has more than 50,000 clones, roughly 90% seen once. Sequencing was performed on peripheral blood. All receptors come from a human donor in a cohort sampled during active COVID-19.

This clone showed up just once. V and J are TRBV13 and TRBJ1-6; D uncertain. This CDR3 is built from 17 residues. Germline V gene sequence: CDR1 PRHDT, CDR2 FYEKMQ (reference sequence). Between the trimmed V and J ends, which lost 0 bases and 0 bases, there was a span of 9 bases. The CDR3 is CASSLGPLSSYNSPLHF. The CDR3 DNA reads as TGTGCCAGCAGCTTAGGGCCACTGAGCTCCTATAATTCACCCCTCCACTTT.

This chain joins TRBV4-1 and TRBJ2-5, with a weak D call TRBD1 (5 bases). Per germline, CDR1 MGHRA and CDR2 YSYEKL. The CDR3 is 12 residues long. V gave up 0 bases and J gave up 7 bases, with 6 bases separating them. CDR3 coding DNA: TGCGCCAGCAGCCAAGAAAGGGGGACCCAGTACTTC. It encodes CASSQERGTQYF.

This chain connects TRBV5-4 to TRBJ1-2; no reliable D call. CDR1 and CDR2 (germline): SGHNT, YYREEE (reference sequence). V was clipped by 3 bases and J by 2 bases, with 5 bases between them. CDR3 size: 12 residues. The CDR3: CASSSTNYGYTF. The CDR3 DNA follows: TGTGCCAGCAGCTCGACAAACTATGGCTACACCTTC. Filled out from reference TRBV5-4 and TRBJ1-2, the complete variable domain reads ETGVTQSPTHLIKTRGQQVTLRCSSQSGHNTVSWYQQALGQGPQFIFQYYREEENGRGNFPPRFSGLQFPNYSSELNVNALELDDSALYLCASSSTNYGYTFGSGTRLTVV.

This sequence joins TRBV7-2 and TRBJ2-7; TRBD1 is a possible D gene (7 bases). Per the germline V gene, CDR1 is SGHTA and CDR2 is FQGNSA. This CDR3 has 15 amino acids. Trimming left V 4 bases short and J 6 bases short, with 19 bases between. The CDR3 sequence: CASSYFGGQFSEQYF. Written as DNA, the CDR3 is TGTGCCAGCAGCTACTTCGGGGGACAGTTTTCCGAGCAGTACTTC. The full variable domain, in which reference TRBV7-2 and TRBJ2-7 provide the parts outside the CDR3, is GAGVSQSPSNKVTEKGKDVELRCDPISGHTALYWYRQSLGQGLEFLIYFQGNSAPDKSGLPSDRFSAERTGGSVSTLTIQRTQQEDSAVYLCASSYFGGQFSEQYFGPGTRLTVT.

The chain combines TRBV11-2 with TRBJ2-3; TRBD2 agrees at 9 bases. V gave up 3 bases and J gave up 4 bases; unmatched junction bases: 5. Germline-derived CDR1 and CDR2 are SGHAT and FQNNGV. This CDR3 is built from 15 residues. The CDR3 DNA is TGTGCCAGCAGCTTTGGAACTAGCGGGCCAGATACGCAGTATTTT. It yields the protein CASSFGTSGPDTQYF.

This chain uses TRBV10-3 with TRBJ2-7; a weak D match, TRBD1 (6 bases). Germline V gene lookup returns CDR1 ENHRY and CDR2 SYGVKD. This CDR3 has 13 amino acids. Trimming left V 3 bases short and J 5 bases short, with 11 bases between. CDR3 nucleotides: TGTGCCATCAGTGATTACAGGGTCCACGAGCAGTACTTC. Protein product: CAISDYRVHEQYF.

V is TRBV28 and J is TRBJ1-1, with D hard to call. In germline, CDR1 is MDHEN, CDR2 SYDVKM. The CDR3 has 13 residues. Trimming removed 3 bases at V and 6 bases at J, with 11 bases between. This chain's CDR3 is CASSFIRSPEAFF. The CDR3, as DNA: TGTGCCAGCAGTTTTATCCGTTCTCCTGAAGCTTTCTTT.

The rearrangement joins TRBV9 to TRBJ1-3, with TRBD1 matching over 11 bases. The V and J ends lost 4 bases and 0 bases, in that order; junction bases with no gene match: 12. The germline gives CDR1 SGDLS, CDR2 YYNGEE. The CDR3 has 19 amino acids. CDR3 DNA: TGTGCCAGCAGCATCTCACCCGGGACAGGGGGGACCTCTGGAAACACCATATATTTT. This translates into CASSISPGTGGTSGNTIYF.

The J gene is TRBJ2-5, the V gene TRBV18; the D gene is possibly TRBD1 (5 bases). This CDR3 region has 14 residues. V gave up 4 bases and J gave up 11 bases, with 20 bases separating them. Germline values: CDR1 KGHSH, CDR2 LQKENI. As DNA, the CDR3 is TGTGCCAGCTCACTCGCCGATGGGGCTGATAGGCAGTACTTC. This codes for CASSLADGADRQYF. The complete variable domain, with remaining parts taken from reference TRBV18 and TRBJ2-5, reads NAGVMQNPRHLVRRRGQEARLRCSPMKGHSHVYWYRQLPEEGLKFMVYLQKENIIDESGMPKERFSAEFPKEGPSILRIQQVVRGDSAAYFCASSLADGADRQYFGPGTRLLVL.

The rearrangement uses TRBV9 and TRBJ2-3; 14 bases align to TRBD2. CDR3 length: 16 residues. Trimming at V came to 4 bases and at J to 5 bases, leaving 6 bases not matched to a gene. Germline CDR1 SGDLS, CDR2 YYNGEE. This CDR3 reads CASSNGTSGREDTQYF. As DNA, the CDR3 is TGTGCCAGCAGCAACGGGACTAGCGGGAGAGAAGATACGCAGTATTTT. The full variable domain, with the rest looked up from reference TRBV9 and TRBJ2-3, is DSGVTQTPKHLITATGQRVTLRCSPRSGDLSVYWYQQSLDQGLQFLIQYYNGEERAKGNILERFSAQQFPDLHSELNLSSLELGDSALYFCASSNGTSGREDTQYFGPGTRLTVL.

This chain joins TRBV2 and TRBJ2-7, with D tentatively TRBD2 (5 bases). Germline V CDR1 and CDR2: SNHLY, FYNNEI. This CDR3 has 12 residues. V lost 7 bases and J 7 bases, leaving 14 bases between the germline ends. The CDR3 region is CASNGLPLEQYF. The CDR3 bases are TGTGCCAGCAACGGACTGCCCTTGGAGCAGTACTTC.

The rearrangement links TRBV18 to TRBJ2-1; 12 bases map to TRBD2. Trimming cost V 2 bases and J 6 bases; bases outside gene matches: 8. CDR3 size: 17 residues. CDR1 KGHSH and CDR2 LQKENI come from the germline V gene. The CDR3 nucleotides are TGTGCCAGCTCACCAGGACTAGCGGGGAGGATGGGCAATGAGCAGTTCTTC. This translates into CASSPGLAGRMGNEQFF. The full variable domain, rest sourced from reference TRBV18 and TRBJ2-1, is NAGVMQNPRHLVRRRGQEARLRCSPMKGHSHVYWYRQLPEEGLKFMVYLQKENIIDESGMPKERFSAEFPKEGPSILRIQQVVRGDSAAYFCASSPGLAGRMGNEQFFGPGTRLTVL.

CDR3 sequence: CASSEFAGTGGYDYGYTF. The CDR3, as DNA: TGTGCCAGCAGTGAATTTGCGGGGACAGGGGGCTATGACTATGGCTACACCTTC. This rearrangement joins TRBV25-1 to TRBJ1-2; 12 nucleotides agree with TRBD1. CDR3 size: 18 residues. The germline gives CDR1 MGHDK, CDR2 SYGVNS. The junction had 9 bases not matched to a gene; V was cut back by 1 base and J by 3 bases.